A single sample gave rise to the 26 T cell receptor beta chains below, sequenced in a study of cytomegalovirus exposure and HLA in healthy donors. Amplification used 60 Vbeta primers and 13 Jbeta primers. The repertoire was sequenced with immunoSEQ multiplex PCR; TCRdb's copy has only in-frame clones and lacks some. The data show over 100,000 clones, with 74% seen just once and 2% to 2.5% held by the top ten. The material sequenced was PBMCs. Receptors originate from a human donor in good health.

Only a few counts were recorded for this clone. The V and J genes are TRBV4-1 and TRBJ2-7, with TRBD1 matching 7 bases. Trimming at V came to 0 bases and at J to 4 bases, leaving 6 bases not matched to a gene. CDR3 length: 15 amino acids. In germline, CDR1 is MGHRA, CDR2 YSYEKL. The CDR3 coding sequence is TGCGCCAGCAGCCAAGATGTACAGGGGAAATACGAGCAGTACTTC. Translated, it gives CASSQDVQGKYEQYF.

The chain couples TRBV10-3 to TRBJ2-7; a weak D match, TRBD1 (6 bases). CDR1 is ENHRY and CDR2 is SYGVKD in the germline V gene. Trimming took 2 bases from V and 4 from J, leaving 9 bases between them. The CDR3 sequence is 13 residues long. The CDR3 loop reads CAISEGQIYEQYF. In DNA form, the CDR3 reads TGTGCCATCAGTGAGGGACAGATATACGAGCAGTACTTC.

This rearrangement joins TRBV6-5 to TRBJ2-2; D remains unclear. V dropped 7 bases and J dropped 2 bases, with 5 bases sitting between them. Germline-derived CDR1 and CDR2 are MNHEY and SVGAGI. This CDR3 region has 12 residues. CDR3 sequence (DNA): TGTGCCAGCACATCAAACACCGGGGAGCTGTTTTTT. This gives the protein CASTSNTGELFF.

The J gene is TRBJ1-4, the V gene TRBV7-2, with 8 nucleotides matching TRBD1. CDR1 and CDR2 (germline): SGHTA, FQGNSA. J lost 8 bases, V lost 5 bases, and 10 bases had no gene match. This CDR3 spans 15 amino acids. CDR3 residues: CASSLRQGSGEKLFF. CDR3 nucleotide sequence: TGTGCCAGCAGCCTCAGACAGGGGTCGGGGGAAAAACTGTTTTTT.

The V and J genes are TRBV27 and TRBJ1-1; TRBD1 matches at 8 bases. Per the germline V gene, CDR1 is MNHEY and CDR2 is SMNVEV (reference sequence). This CDR3 region has 15 residues. J gave up 1 base and V 6 bases, and 7 bases lay outside the gene matches. CDR3 region: CASRPRQGRNTEAFF. Here the CDR3 DNA reads TGTGCCAGCAGACCTAGACAGGGGCGGAACACTGAAGCTTTCTTT.

This clone was recorded only once. The V and J genes are TRBV28 and TRBJ1-3, with D tentatively TRBD1 (6 bases). The CDR3 consists of 17 residues. Looked up from germline, CDR1 is MDHEN and CDR2 is SYDVKM. Between the trimmed V and J ends, which lost 5 bases and 0 bases, there was a span of 17 bases. The CDR3 reads CASSGPGALSSGNTIYF. The CDR3 coding sequence is TGTGCCAGCAGTGGGCCAGGGGCCCTCAGCTCTGGAAACACCATATATTTT.

The count of this clone is one. This chain joins TRBV28 and TRBJ2-2; possibly TRBD1 for D (5 bases). Germline V gene lookup returns CDR1 MDHEN and CDR2 SYDVKM. The V gene lost 4 bases and the J gene lost 7 bases, with 16 bases spanning the gap. The CDR3 totals 15 residues. DNA for the CDR3: TGTGCCAGCAGTTATAAGTCAGGGTACGACGGGGAGCTGTTTTTT. It is translated as CASSYKSGYDGELFF.

The CDR3 protein is CASSLGSSYEQYF. The CDR3 DNA reads TGTGCCAGCAGTCTAGGGAGCTCCTACGAGCAGTACTTC. This chain joins TRBV25-1 and TRBJ2-7; tentatively, D is TRBD2 (5 bases). This CDR3 is 13 amino acids long. Per germline, CDR1 MGHDK and CDR2 SYGVNS. V was cut by 5 bases and J by 0 bases, with 8 bases left in between.

A remark on this clone: Other DNA sequences in the sample encode the same CDR3. This sequence joins TRBV5-1 and TRBJ2-3, with D possibly matching TRBD2 (6 bases). CDR1 and CDR2 (germline): SGHRS, YFSETQ. The ends were cut back, 0 bases at V and 3 bases at J, with 8 bases in the middle. This CDR3 has 14 amino acids. The CDR3, as DNA: TGCGCCAGCAGCTTGGGGGGGGTAACAGATACGCAGTATTTT. Translated: CASSLGGVTDTQYF.

The chain is built from TRBV5-1 and TRBJ2-3, with 9 bases fitting TRBD2. CDR1 SGHRS and CDR2 YFSETQ come from the germline V gene. The V gene end was trimmed by 2 bases and the J gene end by 1 base; junction bases not matched to a gene: 5. The CDR3 runs 16 residues. CDR3 amino acids: CASSLPSGTRTDTQYF. CDR3 sequence (DNA): TGCGCCAGCAGCTTACCTAGCGGGACCCGCACAGATACGCAGTATTTT.

This clone was counted once. This CDR3 is CASSYTGGNEQFF. CDR3 DNA: TGTGCCAGCAGTTACACGGGAGGCAATGAGCAGTTCTTC. V gene TRBV6-5 combines with J gene TRBJ2-1; TRBD2 aligns across 7 bases. Losses at the gene ends were 2 bases for V and 6 bases for J; bases not matched to a gene: 1. Germline values: CDR1 MNHEY, CDR2 SVGAGI. The CDR3 is 13 residues long.

This clone has only a few counts. The V gene is TRBV6-5, the J gene TRBJ2-7, with D perhaps matching TRBD2 (6 bases). Deletions cut 0 bases from V and 7 bases from J, with 19 bases between. Germline V gene lookup returns CDR1 MNHEY and CDR2 SVGAGI. The CDR3 loop spans 16 amino acids. Written as DNA, the CDR3 is TGTGCCAGCAGTTACTCGAAATCCCATTCAGGGAGGGAGCAGTACTTC. Its protein product is CASSYSKSHSGREQYF.

The chain combines TRBV15 with TRBJ1-2; the D gene is possibly TRBD1 (5 bases). V was clipped by 1 base and J by 6 bases, with 18 bases between them. The CDR3 contains 16 residues. CDR1 and CDR2 from the germline V gene are LNHNV and YYDKDF (reference sequence). Here the CDR3 reads CATSRVTTIGEDGYTF. CDR3 nucleotide sequence: TGTGCCACCAGCAGAGTAACGACAATAGGGGAAGATGGCTACACCTTC.

This clone has only one observation. The same CDR3 can be traced to other DNA sequences in this sample. This rearrangement joins TRBV5-1 to TRBJ2-7; D remains unclear. Per the germline V gene, CDR1 is SGHRS and CDR2 is YFSETQ. Trimming shortened V by 0 bases and J by 0 bases, and 7 bases separated the two germline ends. The CDR3 runs 14 residues. In DNA form, the CDR3 reads TGCGCCAGCAGCTTGGAACGGAGCTCCTACGAGCAGTACTTC. Protein: CASSLERSSYEQYF. The whole variable domain, filled in from reference TRBV5-1 and TRBJ2-7, reads KAGVTQTPRYLIKTRGQQVTLSCSPISGHRSVSWYQQTPGQGLQFLFEYFSETQRNKGNFPGRFSGRQFSNSRSEMNVSTLELGDSALYLCASSLERSSYEQYFGPGTRLTVT.

The chain uses TRBV19 and TRBJ2-1; D perhaps matches TRBD1 (5 bases). V was pared by 3 bases and J by 4 bases, with 10 bases between. The CDR3 loop spans 14 amino acids. Germline CDR1 is LNHDA and CDR2 is SQIVND (reference sequence). CDR3 nucleotide sequence: TGTGCCAGTAGTATTGGTCAGGGATACAATGAGCAGTTCTTC. Encoded protein: CASSIGQGYNEQFF. The entire variable domain, with the rest obtained from reference TRBV19 and TRBJ2-1, is as follows: DGGITQSPKYLFRKEGQNVTLSCEQNLNHDAMYWYRQDPGQGLRLIYYSQIVNDFQKGDIAEGYSVSREKKESFPLTVTSAQKNPTAFYLCASSIGQGYNEQFFGPGTRLTVL.

The chain combines TRBV30 with TRBJ1-1; D not resolved. CDR3 length: 13 amino acids. CDR1 is GTSNPN, CDR2 SVGIG, per germline (reference sequence). V was trimmed by 0 bases and J by 1 base, leaving 6 bases between them. The CDR3 sequence is CAWSVSENTEAFF. CDR3 DNA sequence: TGTGCCTGGAGTGTGTCAGAGAACACTGAAGCTTTCTTT.

The chain couples TRBV7-9 to TRBJ2-1; no definite D call. The CDR3 loop spans 14 amino acids. Germline V CDR1 and CDR2: SEHNR, FQNEAQ (reference sequence). Deletions cut 7 bases from V and 2 bases from J, with 12 bases between. The CDR3 is CASTPLVTYNEQFF. The DNA for the CDR3 is TGTGCCAGCACACCTCTAGTTACCTACAATGAGCAGTTCTTC.

This clone has just one count. The V and J genes are TRBV7-7 and TRBJ2-3; no clear D gene. V lost 7 bases, J lost 6 bases, and 14 bases lay in between. This CDR3 contains 13 residues. Germline lookup yields CDR1 SSHAT and CDR2 FNYEAQ (reference sequence). The CDR3 reads CASTKLPGDTQYF. The CDR3 region has the DNA TGTGCCAGCACCAAACTCCCCGGGGATACGCAGTATTTT.

The chain employs TRBV27 and TRBJ2-4; perhaps TRBD1 as D (7 bases). Germline V lookup: CDR1 MNHEY, CDR2 SMNVEV (reference sequence). CDR3 size: 16 residues. The V gene lost 4 bases and the J gene lost 7 bases, with 20 bases spanning the gap. The CDR3 DNA reads TGTGCCAGCAGTTCACAGCCCAGGGGGGTAAAGAACATTCAGTACTTC. Its translation: CASSSQPRGVKNIQYF.

The gene calls are TRBV27 and TRBJ2-7, with a possible D match to TRBD2 (6 bases). V gave up 5 bases and J gave up 0 bases, with 17 bases separating them. The CDR3 loop spans 16 amino acids. The germline V gene has CDR1 MNHEY and CDR2 SMNVEV (reference sequence). The CDR3 DNA reads TGTGCCAGCAGTCGGCGGGGCGGCCAGATCTCCTACGAGCAGTACTTC. Its protein is CASSRRGGQISYEQYF.

This chain uses TRBV19 with TRBJ2-7; 7 bases are a match to TRBD1. The germline CDR1 and CDR2 sequences are LNHDA and SQIVND (reference sequence). The CDR3 spans 15 residues. The trim removed 2 bases at V and 3 bases at J, leaving 7 bases unmatched. The CDR3 DNA reads as TGTGCCAGTAGTATATCCCGGGACAGCTACTACGAGCAGTACTTC. Protein product: CASSISRDSYYEQYF.

The chain is built from TRBV6-5 and TRBJ2-7; 9 bases fit TRBD2. The V gene's germline CDR1 is MNHEY and CDR2 SVGAGI. The CDR3 runs to 14 residues. V lost 10 bases and J lost 1; bases outside the gene matches: 8. For the CDR3, the DNA is TGTGCCACCAAGCGGGGGGAGGTTTCCTACGAGCAGTACTTC. This gives the protein CATKRGEVSYEQYF.

V and J are TRBV6-5 and TRBJ2-7; 11 bases line up with TRBD1. Germline V gene data show CDR1 as MNHEY and CDR2 as SVGAGI. V shed 5 bases and J 11 bases; nucleotides not matched to a gene: 5. The CDR3 contains 12 residues. CDR3: CASSTGDRGKYF. The CDR3 bases are TGTGCCAGCAGTACCGGGGACAGGGGGAAGTACTTC.

Regarding this clone: An end of the junction differs from the germline gene, which may be a read error. The rearrangement uses TRBV7-9 and TRBJ2-1; 7 bases map to TRBD1. The germline gives CDR1 SEHNR, CDR2 FQNEAQ (reference sequence). The CDR3 loop spans 11 amino acids. In DNA form, the CDR3 reads TGTGCCAGCAGCTTGGCACAGGGGATGATCTTC. Translating gives CASSLAQGMIF.

The genes are TRBV2 and TRBJ2-1, with D perhaps matching TRBD1 (6 bases). Germline V gene data show CDR1 as SNHLY and CDR2 as FYNNEI. V was cut by 7 bases and J by 4 bases, with 11 bases left in between. The length of the CDR3 is 13 residues. CDR3 loop: CASTWTVYNEQFF. CDR3 coding DNA: TGTGCCAGCACATGGACAGTTTACAATGAGCAGTTCTTC.

The J gene is TRBJ2-5, the V gene TRBV7-9; 13 nucleotides match TRBD2. The CDR3 is 16 amino acids. Germline values: CDR1 SEHNR, CDR2 FQNEAQ (reference sequence). V trimming: 5 bases; J trimming: 4 bases; junction bases outside the gene matches: 7. The CDR3 region has the DNA TGTGCCAGCAGCCTCGGGACTAGCGGGGAGAGAGAGACCCAGTACTTC. Protein: CASSLGTSGERETQYF.